The clone carrying this T cell receptor beta chain was counted only a few times. Its matching antigen is unknown. This sample was included in a study of blood T cells in healthy people across ages. A second PCR, run for about 7 to 11 cycles, used a sample-barcoded 5' primer plus a J-beta primer mix. TCRdb re-called the 5' RACE reads through MiXCR, storing one row per CDR3 protein. The sample records approximately 1.5 million distinct CDR3 sequences, approximately 43% being singletons. The CDR3 sequence is 19 residues long. The draw of peripheral blood yielded ten milliliters from each donor. Researchers report isolating at least 6 million PBMCs per sample. Notes on the study in general: Naive CD4+ cell counts and diversity both ran higher in long-lived than in aged donors. Diversity figures based on one million T cells were deemed too low.

V and J are TRBV21-1 and TRBJ2-1; the table calls TRBD2, which could not be checked here. TRBV21-1 is designated a pseudogene. This TCR was recovered from a woman under 30 in good health. The sample was blood. CDR3 nucleotides: TGTGCCAGCAGCAAAGGGGAAGCTAGCGGGAGGTTCTCCTACAATGAGCAGTTCTTC. Protein product: CASSKGEASGRFSYNEQFF.